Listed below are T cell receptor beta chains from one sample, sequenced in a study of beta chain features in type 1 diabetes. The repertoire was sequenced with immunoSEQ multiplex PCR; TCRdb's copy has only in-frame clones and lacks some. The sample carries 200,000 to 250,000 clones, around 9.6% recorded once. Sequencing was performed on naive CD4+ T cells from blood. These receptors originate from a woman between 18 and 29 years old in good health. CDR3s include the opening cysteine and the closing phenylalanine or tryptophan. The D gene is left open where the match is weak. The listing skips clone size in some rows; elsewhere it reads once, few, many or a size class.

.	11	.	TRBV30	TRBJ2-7	CAWSSLDEQYF	TGTGCCTGGAGTTCCTTAGACGAGCAGTACTTC
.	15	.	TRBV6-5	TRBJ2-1	CASSYSLVTINEQFF	TGTGCCAGCAGTTACTCACTAGTAACAATCAATGAGCAGTTCTTC
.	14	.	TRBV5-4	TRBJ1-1	CASNRVGGASEAFF	TGTGCCAGCAACCGCGTTGGGGGCGCCTCTGAAGCTTTCTTT
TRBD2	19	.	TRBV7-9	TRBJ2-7	CASSPRGLAGGPSSYEQYF	TGTGCCAGCAGCCCTAGGGGACTAGCGGGAGGGCCGAGCTCCTACGAGCAGTACTTC
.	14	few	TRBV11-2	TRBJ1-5	CASSEDSSNQPQHF	TGTGCCAGCAGCGAGGACAGTAGCAATCAGCCCCAGCATTTT
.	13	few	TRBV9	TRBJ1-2	CASSVGGGVGYTF	TGTGCCAGCAGCGTGGGGGGGGGCGTAGGCTACACCTTC
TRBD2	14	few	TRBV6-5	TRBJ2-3	CASSYSRLADTQYF	TGTGCCAGCAGTTACTCGAGACTAGCCGACACGCAGTATTTT
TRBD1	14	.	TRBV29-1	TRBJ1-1	CSVDRDREDTEAFF	TGCAGCGTTGATAGGGACAGGGAAGACACTGAAGCTTTCTTT
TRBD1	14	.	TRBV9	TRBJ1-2	CASPETGVAYGYTF	TGTGCCAGCCCCGAGACAGGGGTGGCCTATGGCTACACCTTC
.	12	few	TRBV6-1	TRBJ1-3	CASSEVGNTIYF	TGTGCCAGCAGTGAAGTAGGAAACACCATATATTTT
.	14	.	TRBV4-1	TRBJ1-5	CASSQEARMQPQHF	TGCGCCAGCAGCCAAGAAGCCAGGATGCAGCCCCAGCATTTT
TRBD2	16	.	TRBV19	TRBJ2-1	CASSTRGLAGGLEQFF	TGTGCCAGTAGTACCCGGGGACTAGCGGGAGGATTGGAGCAGTTCTTC
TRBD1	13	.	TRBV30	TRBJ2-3	CAWSRQGADTQYF	TGTGCCTGGAGTAGACAGGGGGCAGATACGCAGTATTTT
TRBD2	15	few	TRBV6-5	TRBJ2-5	CASSLLAGGQETQYF	TGTGCCAGCAGTTTGCTAGCGGGGGGCCAAGAGACCCAGTACTTC
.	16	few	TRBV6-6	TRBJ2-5	CASSYSIARVGETQYF	TGTGCCAGCAGTTACTCGATCGCCAGGGTGGGGGAGACCCAGTACTTC
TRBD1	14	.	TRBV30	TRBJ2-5	CALMPSGQAGEQYF	TGTGCCTTAATGCCCTCGGGACAGGCCGGTGAGCAGTACTTC
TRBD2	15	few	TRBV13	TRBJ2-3	CASSYREGGTDTQYF	TGTGCCAGCAGCTACCGGGAGGGTGGGACAGATACGCAGTATTTT
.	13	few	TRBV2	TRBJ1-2	CASSSGNNYGYTF	TGTGCCAGCAGTTCAGGGAATAACTATGGCTACACCTTC
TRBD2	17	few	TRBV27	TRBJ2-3	CASSLVAGVPSTDTQYF	TGTGCCAGCAGTTTAGTGGCGGGGGTTCCTAGCACAGATACGCAGTATTTT
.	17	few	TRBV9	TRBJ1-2	CASSVAGVMAARYGYTF	TGTGCCAGCAGCGTAGCGGGTGTTATGGCAGCGAGGTATGGCTACACCTTC
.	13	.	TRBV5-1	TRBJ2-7	CASSANRESEQYF	TGCGCCAGCAGCGCTAACAGGGAAAGCGAGCAGTACTTC
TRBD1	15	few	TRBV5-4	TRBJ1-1	CASSETRTGNTEAFF	TGTGCCAGCAGCGAGACGCGGACAGGGAACACTGAAGCTTTCTTT
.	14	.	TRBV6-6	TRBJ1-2	CASRTPGEGYGYTF	TGTGCCAGCAGAACCCCAGGGGAAGGCTATGGCTACACCTTC
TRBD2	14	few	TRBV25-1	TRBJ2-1	CASLGSSGRGEQFF	TGTGCCAGCCTTGGCTCTAGCGGGAGGGGCGAGCAGTTCTTC
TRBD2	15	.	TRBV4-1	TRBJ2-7	CASSPGTSDSYEQYF	TGCGCCAGCAGCCCCGGGACTAGCGACTCCTACGAGCAGTACTTC
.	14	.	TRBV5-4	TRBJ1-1	CASSLEARGTEAFF	TGTGCCAGCAGCTTAGAGGCCCGGGGCACTGAAGCTTTCTTT
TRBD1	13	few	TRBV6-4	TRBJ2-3	CATSDRGSDTQYF	TGTGCCACCAGTGACAGGGGGTCAGATACGCAGTATTTT
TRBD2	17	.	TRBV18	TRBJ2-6	CASSPLAGGSGANVLTF	TGTGCCAGCTCACCACTAGCGGGAGGCTCTGGGGCCAACGTCCTGACTTTC
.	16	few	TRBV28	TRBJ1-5	CASSLAGGFRNQPQHF	TGTGCCAGCAGTTTAGCGGGGGGGTTCCGGAATCAGCCCCAGCATTTT
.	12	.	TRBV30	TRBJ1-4	CAWTRGGEKLFF	TGTGCCTGGACCCGCGGGGGAGAAAAACTGTTTTTT
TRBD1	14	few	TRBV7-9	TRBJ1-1	CASSFKGAGFEAFF	TGTGCCAGCAGCTTCAAGGGGGCAGGGTTTGAAGCTTTCTTT
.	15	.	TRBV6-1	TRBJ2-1	CASSELTVGWGEQFF	TGTGCCAGCAGTGAACTGACAGTGGGGTGGGGCGAGCAGTTCTTC
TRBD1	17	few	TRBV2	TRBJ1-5	CASRRTRDRVSNQPQHF	TGTGCCAGCCGTAGAACCCGGGACAGGGTTAGCAATCAGCCCCAGCATTTT
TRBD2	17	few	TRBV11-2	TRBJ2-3	CASSTGLAGGVTDTQYF	TGTGCCAGCAGCACCGGACTAGCGGGAGGGGTCACAGATACGCAGTATTTT
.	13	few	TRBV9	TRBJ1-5	CASSVGGVEPQHF	TGTGCCAGCAGCGTAGGGGGGGTTGAGCCCCAGCATTTT
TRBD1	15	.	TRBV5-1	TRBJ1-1	CASSDAGTGNTEAFF	TGCGCCAGCAGCGACGCCGGGACAGGGAACACTGAAGCTTTCTTT
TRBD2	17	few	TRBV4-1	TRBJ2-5	CASSQVLSGGPGETQYF	TGCGCCAGCAGCCAAGTACTTAGCGGGGGTCCTGGGGAGACCCAGTACTTC
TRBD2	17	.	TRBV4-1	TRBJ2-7	CASSQVGLAGVSYEQYF	TGCGCCAGCAGCCAAGTGGGCCTAGCGGGAGTCTCCTACGAGCAGTACTTC
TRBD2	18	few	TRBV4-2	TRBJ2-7	CASSQGSSGGRYQLVQYF	TGTGCCAGCAGCCAGGGTTCGAGCGGGGGGCGGTACCAACTGGTGCAGTACTTC
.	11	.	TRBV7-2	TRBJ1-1	CASSLDFEAFF	TGTGCCAGCAGCTTAGACTTTGAAGCTTTCTTT
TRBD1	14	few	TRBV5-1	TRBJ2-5	CASSQGQGQETQYF	TGCGCCAGCAGCCAAGGACAGGGGCAAGAGACCCAGTACTTC
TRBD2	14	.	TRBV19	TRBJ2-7	CASSAGLAGGEQYF	TGTGCCAGTAGTGCCGGTCTAGCGGGAGGTGAGCAGTACTTC
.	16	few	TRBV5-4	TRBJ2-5	CASSLTGWPGSGEQYF	TGTGCCAGCAGCTTAACGGGGTGGCCCGGGAGTGGGGAGCAGTACTTC
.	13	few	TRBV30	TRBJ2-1	CAWSVSGGGEQFF	TGTGCCTGGAGTGTATCAGGGGGAGGTGAGCAGTTCTTC
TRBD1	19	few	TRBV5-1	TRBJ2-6	CASSLDWTGAGSGANVLTF	TGCGCCAGCAGCTTGGACTGGACAGGGGCTGGCTCTGGGGCCAACGTCCTGACTTTC
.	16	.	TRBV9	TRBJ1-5	CASSEPGRGEGQPQHF	TGTGCCAGCAGCGAGCCTGGTCGGGGGGAAGGTCAGCCCCAGCATTTT
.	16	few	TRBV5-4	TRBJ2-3	CASSLSVGGDTDTQYF	TGTGCCAGCAGCTTGTCTGTGGGAGGTGACACAGATACGCAGTATTTT
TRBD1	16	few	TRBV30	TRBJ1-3	CAWSTTDRGDRNTIYF	TGTGCCTGGAGTACCACGGACAGGGGAGATAGAAACACCATATATTTT
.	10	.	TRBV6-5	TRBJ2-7	CASTASREYF	TGTGCCAGCACGGCGTCGAGGGAGTACTTC
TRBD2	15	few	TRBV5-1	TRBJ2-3	CASSGGGFKTDTQYF	TGCGCCAGCAGCGGCGGGGGGTTTAAGACAGATACGCAGTATTTT
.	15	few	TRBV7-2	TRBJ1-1	CASSPLGGPYTEAFF	TGTGCCAGCAGCCCTCTGGGGGGGCCTTACACTGAAGCTTTCTTT
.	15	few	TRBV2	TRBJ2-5	CASSGKGGPGETQYF	TGTGCCAGCAGCGGGAAGGGAGGTCCAGGGGAGACCCAGTACTTC